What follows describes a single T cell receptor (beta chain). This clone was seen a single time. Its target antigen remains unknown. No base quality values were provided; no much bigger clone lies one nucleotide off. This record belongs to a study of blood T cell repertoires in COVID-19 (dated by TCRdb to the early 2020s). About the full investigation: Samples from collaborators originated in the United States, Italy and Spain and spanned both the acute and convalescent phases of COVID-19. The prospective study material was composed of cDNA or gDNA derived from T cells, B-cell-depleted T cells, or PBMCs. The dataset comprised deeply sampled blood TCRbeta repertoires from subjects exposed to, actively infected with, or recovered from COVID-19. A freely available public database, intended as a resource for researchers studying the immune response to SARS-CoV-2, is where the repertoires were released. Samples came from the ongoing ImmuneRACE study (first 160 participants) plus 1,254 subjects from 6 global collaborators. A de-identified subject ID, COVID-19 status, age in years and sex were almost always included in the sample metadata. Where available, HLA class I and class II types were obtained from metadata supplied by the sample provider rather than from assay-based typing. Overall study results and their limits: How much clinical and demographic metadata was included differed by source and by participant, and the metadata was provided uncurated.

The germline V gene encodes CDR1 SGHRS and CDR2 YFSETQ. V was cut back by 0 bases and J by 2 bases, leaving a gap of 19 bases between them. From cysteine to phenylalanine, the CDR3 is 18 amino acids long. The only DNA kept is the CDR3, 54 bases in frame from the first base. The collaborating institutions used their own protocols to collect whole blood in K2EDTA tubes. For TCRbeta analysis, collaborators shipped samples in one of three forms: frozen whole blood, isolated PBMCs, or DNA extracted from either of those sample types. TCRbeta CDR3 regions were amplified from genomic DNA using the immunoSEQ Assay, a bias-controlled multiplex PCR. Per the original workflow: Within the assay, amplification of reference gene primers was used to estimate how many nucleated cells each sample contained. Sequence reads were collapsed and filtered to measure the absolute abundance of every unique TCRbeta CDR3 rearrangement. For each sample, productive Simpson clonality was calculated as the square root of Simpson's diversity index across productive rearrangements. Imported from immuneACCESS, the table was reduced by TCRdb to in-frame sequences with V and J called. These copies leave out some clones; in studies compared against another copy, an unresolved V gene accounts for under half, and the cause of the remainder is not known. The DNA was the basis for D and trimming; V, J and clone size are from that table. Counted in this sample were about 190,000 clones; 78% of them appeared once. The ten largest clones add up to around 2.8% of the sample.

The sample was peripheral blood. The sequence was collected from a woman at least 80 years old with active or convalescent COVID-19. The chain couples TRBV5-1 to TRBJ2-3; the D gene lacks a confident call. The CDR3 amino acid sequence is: CASSLGTPRTLVTDTQYF. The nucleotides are TGCGCCAGCAGCTTGGGTACTCCGCGTACGCTGGTCACAGATACGCAGTATTTT.